These T cell receptor beta chains were read from a single sample in a study of beta chain features in type 1 diabetes. The method was immunoSEQ multiplex PCR; TCRdb's version includes in-frame clones alone and lacks a portion of them. The sample shows 600,000 to 700,000 clones, over 10% of them seen only once. The specimen was naive CD4+ T cells from blood. The receptors shown here come from a man aged 25 to 45 with type 1 diabetes. CDR3s include the opening cysteine and the closing phenylalanine or tryptophan. The order of the fields is J gene, V gene, D gene, clone size, CDR3 DNA, CDR3 protein. A D gene is named only where the DNA matches it firmly. Not all rows give a size; the values are once, few, many and, for expanded clones, a class.

j_gene: TRBJ2-5; v_gene: TRBV4-3; d_gene: TRBD2; abundance: -; CDR3nt: TGCGCCAGCAGCCGACGGCAAGCGGGGGACCAAGAGACCCAGTACTTC; CDR3aa: CASSRRQAGDQETQYF
j_gene: TRBJ2-5; v_gene: TRBV2; d_gene: -; abundance: few; CDR3nt: TGTGCCAGCAGTGCCGTGGAAGAGACCCAGTACTTC; CDR3aa: CASSAVEETQYF
j_gene: TRBJ1-6; v_gene: TRBV6-5; d_gene: TRBD1; abundance: -; CDR3nt: TGTGCCAGCAGAGGATCCGGGACAGGGGGTTCACCCCTCCACTTT; CDR3aa: CASRGSGTGGSPLHF
j_gene: TRBJ2-1; v_gene: TRBV7-2; d_gene: TRBD1; abundance: many; CDR3nt: TGTGCCAGCAGCTTTATGGGACAGGGGGCTGGGGAGCAGTTCTTC; CDR3aa: CASSFMGQGAGEQFF
j_gene: TRBJ1-1; v_gene: TRBV19; d_gene: -; abundance: -; CDR3nt: TGTGCCAGTGCAGGAGGGGCAGGGTGGAACACTGAAGCTTTCTTT; CDR3aa: CASAGGAGWNTEAFF
j_gene: TRBJ1-6; v_gene: TRBV6-5; d_gene: TRBD1; abundance: few; CDR3nt: TGTGCCAGCAGGTCGGGACAGCCGAGTTCACCCCTCCACTTT; CDR3aa: CASRSGQPSSPLHF
j_gene: TRBJ2-1; v_gene: TRBV13; d_gene: -; abundance: -; CDR3nt: TGTGCCAGCAGCTTAGGGAGTAGCGCCAGGAGCTCCTACAATGAGCAGTTCTTC; CDR3aa: CASSLGSSARSSYNEQFF
j_gene: TRBJ2-3; v_gene: TRBV20-1; d_gene: -; abundance: few; CDR3nt: TGCAGTGCTCCTTCTGGAGATACGCAGTATTTT; CDR3aa: CSAPSGDTQYF
j_gene: TRBJ2-2; v_gene: TRBV28; d_gene: -; abundance: few; CDR3nt: TGTGCCAGCAGTCCGGGTCTCCCAAACACCGGGGAGCTGTTTTTT; CDR3aa: CASSPGLPNTGELFF
j_gene: TRBJ2-7; v_gene: TRBV6-5; d_gene: -; abundance: -; CDR3nt: TGTGCCAGCAGTTACAGAGCCGCTTCCTACGAGCAGTACTTC; CDR3aa: CASSYRAASYEQYF
j_gene: TRBJ2-3; v_gene: TRBV30; d_gene: TRBD2; abundance: -; CDR3nt: TGTGCCTACCAGCGGGGGGGCCCAGATACGCAGTATTTT; CDR3aa: CAYQRGGPDTQYF
j_gene: TRBJ2-7; v_gene: TRBV5-4; d_gene: TRBD1; abundance: few; CDR3nt: TGTGCCAGCAGCGGTGGACAGGGGGCTCGCGAGCAGTACTTC; CDR3aa: CASSGGQGAREQYF
j_gene: TRBJ1-1; v_gene: TRBV10-3; d_gene: -; abundance: -; CDR3nt: TGTGCCATCAGTGATCTAGGGAACACTGAAGCTTTCTTT; CDR3aa: CAISDLGNTEAFF
j_gene: TRBJ2-1; v_gene: TRBV6-6; d_gene: TRBD1; abundance: -; CDR3nt: TGTGCCAGCAGCGCTGGGACAGCCGAGCAGTTCTTC; CDR3aa: CASSAGTAEQFF
j_gene: TRBJ1-2; v_gene: TRBV7-3; d_gene: -; abundance: few; CDR3nt: TGTGCCAGCAGCCCGGGGGAGAGCTATGGCTACACCTTC; CDR3aa: CASSPGESYGYTF
j_gene: TRBJ1-2; v_gene: TRBV19; d_gene: -; abundance: -; CDR3nt: TGTGCCAGTAGTGTTACAGGCCTATCGGCTTATGGCTACACCTTC; CDR3aa: CASSVTGLSAYGYTF
j_gene: TRBJ1-2; v_gene: TRBV28; d_gene: -; abundance: -; CDR3nt: TGTGCCAGCAGTTTACGGACATTCTCCTTC; CDR3aa: CASSLRTFSF
j_gene: TRBJ1-5; v_gene: TRBV19; d_gene: TRBD1; abundance: few; CDR3nt: TGTGCCAGCGGACAGGGAATCCGGTCGGATCAGCCCCAGCATTTT; CDR3aa: CASGQGIRSDQPQHF
j_gene: TRBJ2-7; v_gene: TRBV7-2; d_gene: -; abundance: -; CDR3nt: TGTGCCAGCAGCCGGGACCGGGACAAGTCCTACGAGCAGTACTTC; CDR3aa: CASSRDRDKSYEQYF
j_gene: TRBJ2-5; v_gene: TRBV30; d_gene: -; abundance: few; CDR3nt: TGTGCCTGGAGTGTTGGGGCCGGGCGGGGCTACTTC; CDR3aa: CAWSVGAGRGYF
j_gene: TRBJ2-3; v_gene: TRBV27; d_gene: -; abundance: -; CDR3nt: TGTGCCAGCAGTTTATCCGCTGGCACAGATACGCAGTATTTT; CDR3aa: CASSLSAGTDTQYF
j_gene: TRBJ2-7; v_gene: TRBV25-1; d_gene: TRBD1; abundance: -; CDR3nt: TGTGCCAGCAGTGACCCCGGGACAGCCTCCTACGAGCAGTACTTC; CDR3aa: CASSDPGTASYEQYF
j_gene: TRBJ2-1; v_gene: TRBV5-4; d_gene: TRBD2; abundance: -; CDR3nt: TGTGCCAGCAGCCCGAGGACTAGCGGGGGGACGAGCTCCTACAATGAGCAGTTCTTC; CDR3aa: CASSPRTSGGTSSYNEQFF
j_gene: TRBJ2-3; v_gene: TRBV7-2; d_gene: -; abundance: -; CDR3nt: TGTGCCAGCAGCCAAAGGAGGGGCAGTAGCACAGATACGCAGTATTTT; CDR3aa: CASSQRRGSSTDTQYF
j_gene: TRBJ2-1; v_gene: TRBV20-1; d_gene: -; abundance: -; CDR3nt: TGCAGTGCCAGACGACGGAATGAGCAGTTCTTC; CDR3aa: CSARRRNEQFF
j_gene: TRBJ1-6; v_gene: TRBV28; d_gene: -; abundance: -; CDR3nt: TGTGCCAGCAGGCGGGGTAATTCACCCCTCCACTTT; CDR3aa: CASRRGNSPLHF
j_gene: TRBJ2-7; v_gene: TRBV5-1; d_gene: -; abundance: few; CDR3nt: TGCGCCAGCAGCTTGGGAGGTATCAGCCAGCCCCCCTCCCGCCGCGAGCAGTACTTC; CDR3aa: CASSLGGISQPPSRREQYF
j_gene: TRBJ1-2; v_gene: TRBV27; d_gene: TRBD1; abundance: -; CDR3nt: TGTGCCAGCAGTTTATCGAGACAGGGTTTCGGAGGCTACACCTTC; CDR3aa: CASSLSRQGFGGYTF
j_gene: TRBJ2-7; v_gene: TRBV29-1; d_gene: -; abundance: -; CDR3nt: TGCAGCGCCGGTCTATCAAGTGAATCCTACGAGCAGTACTTC; CDR3aa: CSAGLSSESYEQYF
j_gene: TRBJ1-2; v_gene: TRBV7-2; d_gene: -; abundance: few; CDR3nt: TGTGCCAGCAGCTTAAATGGGAACTATGGCTACACCTTC; CDR3aa: CASSLNGNYGYTF
j_gene: TRBJ2-1; v_gene: TRBV7-2; d_gene: -; abundance: -; CDR3nt: TGTGCCAGCAGCTTAAGTTACTTAGGGGTGAATGAGCAGTTCTTC; CDR3aa: CASSLSYLGVNEQFF
j_gene: TRBJ1-5; v_gene: TRBV7-2; d_gene: -; abundance: -; CDR3nt: TGTGCCAGCAGCCAGCGACAGGTCGGGCAGCCCCAGCATTTT; CDR3aa: CASSQRQVGQPQHF
j_gene: TRBJ2-7; v_gene: TRBV27; d_gene: TRBD1; abundance: -; CDR3nt: TGTGCCAGCAGTTTATGGGGGACAGGGAGCCACGAGCAGTACTTC; CDR3aa: CASSLWGTGSHEQYF
j_gene: TRBJ2-1; v_gene: TRBV11-2; d_gene: -; abundance: few; CDR3nt: TGTGCCAGCAGGGTTGGGGGATTTGGGCACTACAATGAGCAGTTCTTC; CDR3aa: CASRVGGFGHYNEQFF
j_gene: TRBJ2-3; v_gene: TRBV28; d_gene: TRBD2; abundance: -; CDR3nt: TGTGCCAGCAGTCCGTCGGGACTAGCGGGTGCTAGCACAGATACGCAGTATTTT; CDR3aa: CASSPSGLAGASTDTQYF
j_gene: TRBJ2-1; v_gene: TRBV2; d_gene: -; abundance: few; CDR3nt: TGTGCCAGCAGTGGCGTGGGGCTTTCGTCGAATGAGCAGTTCTTC; CDR3aa: CASSGVGLSSNEQFF
j_gene: TRBJ1-5; v_gene: TRBV10-3; d_gene: -; abundance: -; CDR3nt: TGTGCCATCAGTGAGTCGGCAGGTCTGCAGCCCCAGCATTTT; CDR3aa: CAISESAGLQPQHF
j_gene: TRBJ1-2; v_gene: TRBV18; d_gene: TRBD1; abundance: few; CDR3nt: TGTGCCAGCTCACCAAAGGGACAGGCTGTAAATAACTATGGCTACACCTTC; CDR3aa: CASSPKGQAVNNYGYTF
j_gene: TRBJ2-5; v_gene: TRBV11-2; d_gene: TRBD1; abundance: few; CDR3nt: TGTGCCAGCAGGGTCGGGACAGTCCAAGAGACCCAGTACTTC; CDR3aa: CASRVGTVQETQYF
j_gene: TRBJ1-1; v_gene: TRBV5-1; d_gene: -; abundance: -; CDR3nt: TGCGCCAGCAGCTTGGCTGGGGGATTGAACACTGAAGCTTTCTTT; CDR3aa: CASSLAGGLNTEAFF
j_gene: TRBJ1-2; v_gene: TRBV7-2; d_gene: -; abundance: few; CDR3nt: TGTGCCAGCAGCTTAGGAACAGGCAGTATATACGGCTACACCTTC; CDR3aa: CASSLGTGSIYGYTF
j_gene: TRBJ1-4; v_gene: TRBV11-2; d_gene: -; abundance: few; CDR3nt: TGTGCCAGCAGCTCTCCGAAGCCTCACGCGACTAATGAAAAACTGTTTTTT; CDR3aa: CASSSPKPHATNEKLFF
j_gene: TRBJ2-1; v_gene: TRBV29-1; d_gene: -; abundance: -; CDR3nt: TGCAGCGTTAGGAGACGGACCTCCTACAATGAGCAGTTCTTC; CDR3aa: CSVRRRTSYNEQFF
j_gene: TRBJ1-2; v_gene: TRBV27; d_gene: TRBD1; abundance: few; CDR3nt: TGTGCCAGCACTCGGACAGGGGGTAACTATGGCTACACCTTC; CDR3aa: CASTRTGGNYGYTF
j_gene: TRBJ1-2; v_gene: TRBV19; d_gene: -; abundance: -; CDR3nt: TGTGCCAGTAGTCCTACAGGAGCCAACTATGGCTACACCTTC; CDR3aa: CASSPTGANYGYTF
j_gene: TRBJ1-2; v_gene: TRBV30; d_gene: -; abundance: -; CDR3nt: TGTGCCTGGAGCAGTGGTGGGTATGGCTACACCTTC; CDR3aa: CAWSSGGYGYTF
j_gene: TRBJ2-7; v_gene: TRBV15; d_gene: TRBD2; abundance: few; CDR3nt: TGTGCCACCAGCAGATTGCCTAGCGGGGGGGTCCACGAGCAGTACTTC; CDR3aa: CATSRLPSGGVHEQYF
j_gene: TRBJ2-1; v_gene: TRBV9; d_gene: -; abundance: few; CDR3nt: TGTGCCAGCAGCGTAGGGCCAGGGAGAGACAATGAGCAGTTCTTC; CDR3aa: CASSVGPGRDNEQFF
j_gene: TRBJ1-1; v_gene: TRBV10-3; d_gene: -; abundance: few; CDR3nt: TGTGCCACCCAGACGGGGGGACGGAACACTGAAGCTTTCTTT; CDR3aa: CATQTGGRNTEAFF
j_gene: TRBJ1-6; v_gene: TRBV11-2; d_gene: TRBD1; abundance: few; CDR3nt: TGTGCCAGCAGCACAACAGGGGGTAATTCACCCCTCCACTTT; CDR3aa: CASSTTGGNSPLHF
j_gene: TRBJ2-6; v_gene: TRBV7-9; d_gene: -; abundance: -; CDR3nt: TGTGCCAGCAGCCCTCTCTCTGGGGCCAACGTCCTGACTTTC; CDR3aa: CASSPLSGANVLTF
j_gene: TRBJ2-2; v_gene: TRBV6-5; d_gene: -; abundance: -; CDR3nt: TGTGCCAGTACGGGACGGAACACCGGGGAGCTGTTTTTT; CDR3aa: CASTGRNTGELFF
j_gene: TRBJ1-2; v_gene: TRBV19; d_gene: TRBD1; abundance: few; CDR3nt: TGTGCCAGTAGTATCCCGACAGGGGGCGGAAATGGCTACACCTTC; CDR3aa: CASSIPTGGGNGYTF